The 8 T cell receptor beta chains given below trace back to one sample, sequenced in a study of T cell clonotyping in hematopoietic cell transplantation. TCRdb keeps only in-frame clones here, not all; method: immunoSEQ multiplex PCR. The data show some 40,000 clones, roughly 94% seen once. What was sequenced was peripheral blood mononuclear cells. Receptors originate from a woman in her forties or fifties in good health. Some clones in this sample may be carry-over from other donors' samples.

As DNA, the CDR3 is TGTGCCAGCAGCGGGACAGGTGATGAGCAGTTCTTC. It translates to CASSGTGDEQFF. The rearrangement uses TRBV7-2 and TRBJ2-1, with 8 bases lining up with TRBD1. This CDR3 is built from 12 residues. The germline V gene has CDR1 SGHTA and CDR2 FQGNSA. V trimming: 5 bases; J trimming: 8 bases; junction bases outside the gene matches: 2.

The chain combines TRBV11-1 with TRBJ2-3; D is ambiguous. The CDR3 spans 15 residues. V lost 1 base and J lost 0, with 8 bases in between. Germline V lookup: CDR1 SGHAT, CDR2 FQDESV (reference sequence). CDR3: CASSLEDSSTDTQYF. CDR3 bases: TGTGCCAGCAGCTTAGAGGATTCTAGCACAGATACGCAGTATTTT. The whole variable domain, filled in from reference TRBV11-1 and TRBJ2-3, reads EAEVAQSPRYKITEKSQAVAFWCDPISGHATLYWYRQILGQGPELLVQFQDESVVDDSQLPKDRFSAERLKGVDSTLKIQPAELGDSAMYLCASSLEDSSTDTQYFGPGTRLTVL.

This CDR3 reads CASGLALSRSTGEQYF. DNA for the CDR3: TGTGCTAGTGGTTTGGCCTTATCCAGGAGCACGGGGGAGCAGTACTTC. The chain couples TRBV12-5 to TRBJ2-7; possibly TRBD2 for D (5 bases). Germline V gene sequence: CDR1 LGHNT, CDR2 FRNRAP. The V and J ends lost 1 base and 7 bases respectively, with 20 bases between them. The length of the CDR3 is 16 residues.

V gene TRBV20-1 combines with J gene TRBJ1-2; D gene uncertain. CDR1 DFQATT and CDR2 SNEGSKA come from the germline V gene (reference sequence). Trimming pared 3 bases from V and 8 bases from J, leaving 10 bases between. The CDR3 length is 11 residues. The CDR3 here is CSASEVLGYTF. CDR3 in DNA: TGCAGTGCTAGTGAGGTTTTGGGCTACACCTTC.

The chain recombines TRBV23-1 with TRBJ2-2; a possible D gene is TRBD1 (5 bases). TRBV23-1 is marked as an open reading frame, function uncertain. The CDR3 covers 17 residues. V was shortened by 0 bases and J by 5 bases, with 16 bases between the two germline ends. The CDR3 reads CASSQSMAGSGTGELFF. CDR3 DNA sequence: TGCGCCAGCAGTCAATCGATGGCAGGGTCAGGAACCGGGGAGCTGTTTTTT.

This sequence joins TRBV14 and TRBJ2-7; 7 nucleotides match TRBD1. Germline-derived CDR1 and CDR2 are SGHDN and FVKESK. V shed 8 bases and J 6 bases; nucleotides not matched to a gene: 10. This CDR3 comprises 13 residues. The CDR3 here is CASSAGTEAEQYF. The CDR3 nucleotides are TGTGCCAGCTCCGCCGGGACAGAGGCCGAGCAGTACTTC.

The chain links TRBV30 to TRBJ2-7; 7 bases are a match to TRBD1. Germline CDR1 is GTSNPN and CDR2 is SVGIG (reference sequence). The CDR3 has 15 residues. The trim removed 0 bases at V and 6 bases at J, leaving 11 bases unmatched. As DNA, the CDR3 is TGTGCCTGGAGTGTATTTGGACAGGAAGAACCCGAGCAGTACTTC. This gives the protein CAWSVFGQEEPEQYF. The full variable domain, completed using reference TRBV30 and TRBJ2-7, is SQTIHQWPATLVQPVGSPLSLECTVEGTSNPNLYWYRQAAGRGLQLLFYSVGIGQISSEVPQNLSASRPQDRQFILSSKKLLLSDSGFYLCAWSVFGQEEPEQYFGPGTRLTVT.

The chain joins TRBV5-1 to TRBJ2-7; 8 nucleotides align to TRBD1. V shed 4 bases and J 5 bases; nucleotides not matched to a gene: 8. Germline V gene lookup returns CDR1 SGHRS and CDR2 YFSETQ. CDR3 length equals 14 residues. The CDR3 loop is CASSPTGGRNEQYF. CDR3 DNA sequence: TGCGCCAGCAGCCCTACAGGGGGTCGGAACGAGCAGTACTTC.